This record concerns one TCR beta chain sequence. These data originate in a study of blood T cell repertoires in COVID-19. At the level of the study: Spain, Italy and the United States supplied samples that represented acute and convalescent COVID-19. Sample material is recorded as cDNA or gDNA derived from T cells, B-cell-depleted T cells, or PBMCs.

Germline V gene data show CDR1 as MNHNY and CDR2 as SVGAGI (reference sequence). This CDR3 is 15 amino acids long. V was trimmed by 5 bases and J by 7 bases, leaving 17 bases between them. Followed over time, Seattle patients had been enrolled while infection was active. Per the study methods: Reference gene primers were amplified, and this amplification served to estimate nucleated cell counts. Measured with immunoSEQ multiplex PCR; TCRdb has only the in-frame clones, and not every one. Clone size and the V and J calls come from that table; the DNA yielded D and trimming. The sample lists 50,000 or so clones, 82% occurring once.

Sequences were obtained from peripheral blood. This sequence joins TRBV6-6 and TRBJ1-4, with D maybe TRBD1 (5 bases). This clonotype was obtained from an elderly man with COVID-19, enrolled during active disease. CDR3 residues: CASSTRGERSEKLFF. The CDR3, as DNA: TGTGCCAGCAGTACCCGGGGGGAGAGGAGTGAAAAACTGTTTTTT.